This T cell receptor beta chain was retrieved from a study of CD8+ T cells in alopecia areata. Overall study: Treatment of the treated patients consisted of oral tofacitinib, 5 to 10 mg twice daily.

Extraction and reverse transcription of RNA yielded cDNA as the sequencing template. TCRdb keeps only in-frame clones here, not all; method: immunoSEQ multiplex PCR. The sample lists 150,000 to 200,000 clones, around 60% occurring once. Stated treatment: oral pan-JAK inhibitor, 5-10 mg twice daily. Sorting of PBMCs yielded the CD4+ and CD8+ T cells. Trimming took off 8 bases at V and 13 bases at J, with 11 bases between the two ends. Germline assignment: CDR1 SGHAT and CDR2 FQNNGV. The CDR3 spans 10 residues. The sequencing here drew on CD4+ T cells sorted from blood, taken at week 24, from a patient treated with tofacitinib. The receptor's source is a human donor with alopecia areata. V usage is TRBV11-2 and J usage is TRBJ1-4; D not certain. The CDR3 region has the DNA TGTGCCAGCGCCGTGACAAGACTGTTTTTT. This translates into CASAVTRLFF.